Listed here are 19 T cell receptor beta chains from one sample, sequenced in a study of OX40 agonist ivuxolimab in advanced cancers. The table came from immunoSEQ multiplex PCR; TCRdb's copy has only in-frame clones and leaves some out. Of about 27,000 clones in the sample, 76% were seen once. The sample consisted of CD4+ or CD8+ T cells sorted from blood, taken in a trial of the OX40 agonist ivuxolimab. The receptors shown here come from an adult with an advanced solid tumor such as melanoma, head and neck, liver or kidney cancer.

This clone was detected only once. The CDR3 here is CASSLAGTEAFF. The CDR3 region has the DNA TGTGCCAGCAGCTTAGCCGGGACTGAAGCTTTCTTT. The V call is TRBV7-2, the J call TRBJ1-1; D gene unclear. The length of the CDR3 is 12 residues. V lost 0 bases and J lost 5, with 4 bases in between. CDR1 is SGHTA and CDR2 is FQGNSA in the germline V gene.

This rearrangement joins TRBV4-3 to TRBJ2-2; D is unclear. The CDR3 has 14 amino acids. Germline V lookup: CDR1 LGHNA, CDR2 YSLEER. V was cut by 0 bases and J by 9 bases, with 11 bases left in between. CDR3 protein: CASSQEVGARELFF. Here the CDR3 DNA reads TGCGCCAGCAGCCAAGAGGTCGGAGCCCGGGAGCTGTTTTTT.

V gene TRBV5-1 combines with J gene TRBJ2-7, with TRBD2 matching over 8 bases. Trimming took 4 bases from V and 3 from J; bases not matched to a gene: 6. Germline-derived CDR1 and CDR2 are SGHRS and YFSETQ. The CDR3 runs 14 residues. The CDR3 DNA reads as TGCGCCAGCAGCCCCGGGACTAGTATCTACGAGCAGTACTTC. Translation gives CASSPGTSIYEQYF.

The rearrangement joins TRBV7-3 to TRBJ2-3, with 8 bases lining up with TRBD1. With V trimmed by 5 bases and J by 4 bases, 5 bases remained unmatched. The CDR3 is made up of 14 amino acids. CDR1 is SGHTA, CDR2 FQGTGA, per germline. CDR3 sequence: CASSPRTGSDTQYF. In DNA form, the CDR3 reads TGTGCCAGCAGCCCTCGGACAGGGTCAGATACGCAGTATTTT.

This chain's CDR3 is CASSLGTGVETEAFF. CDR3 DNA sequence: TGCGCCAGCAGCTTGGGGACAGGGGTAGAGACTGAAGCTTTCTTT. The chain employs TRBV5-1 and TRBJ1-1, with 9 nucleotides matching TRBD1. V trimming: 0 bases; J trimming: 5 bases; junction bases outside the gene matches: 5. This CDR3 region has 15 residues. In germline, CDR1 is SGHRS, CDR2 YFSETQ.

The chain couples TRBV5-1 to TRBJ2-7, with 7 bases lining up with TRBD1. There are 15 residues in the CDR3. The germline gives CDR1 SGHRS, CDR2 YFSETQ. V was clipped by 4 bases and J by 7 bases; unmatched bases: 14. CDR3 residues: CASSIRPGQPDEQYF. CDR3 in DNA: TGCGCCAGCAGCATTCGTCCGGGACAGCCGGATGAGCAGTACTTC.

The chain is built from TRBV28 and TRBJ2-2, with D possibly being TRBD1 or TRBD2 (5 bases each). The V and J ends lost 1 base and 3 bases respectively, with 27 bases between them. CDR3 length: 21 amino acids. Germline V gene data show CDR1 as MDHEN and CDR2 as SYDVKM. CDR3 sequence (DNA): TGTGCCAGCAGTTTATTGGCGACCGAGAAGGGGACCCGCCGACACACCGGGGAGCTGTTTTTT. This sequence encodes CASSLLATEKGTRRHTGELFF.

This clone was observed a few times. CDR3 DNA sequence: TGTGCCAGCTCACCATCTACAGAGACCTATGGCTACACCTTC. Translation gives CASSPSTETYGYTF. The genes are TRBV18 and TRBJ1-2; no firm D call. Trimming left V 2 bases short and J 4 bases short, with 11 bases between. The germline gives CDR1 KGHSH, CDR2 LQKENI. This CDR3 has 14 amino acids.

The CDR3 loop is CASSSGLTYEQYF. CDR3 coding DNA: TGTGCCAGCAGTTCGGGGCTTACCTACGAGCAGTACTTC. The chain uses TRBV6-5 and TRBJ2-7, with D perhaps assigned TRBD1 or TRBD2 (5 bases each). The germline V and J ends were trimmed by 4 bases and 2 bases, with 9 bases remaining between them. The CDR3 is made up of 13 amino acids. Germline lookup yields CDR1 MNHEY and CDR2 SVGAGI.

CDR3 region: CASSLSGTMGYTF. The CDR3 DNA reads TGTGCCAGCAGTTTATCCGGTACTATGGGCTACACCTTC. V is TRBV27 and J is TRBJ1-2; no reliable D call. Germline CDR1 MNHEY, CDR2 SMNVEV (reference sequence). The CDR3 runs 13 residues. The V and J ends lost 0 bases and 8 bases respectively, with 10 bases between them.

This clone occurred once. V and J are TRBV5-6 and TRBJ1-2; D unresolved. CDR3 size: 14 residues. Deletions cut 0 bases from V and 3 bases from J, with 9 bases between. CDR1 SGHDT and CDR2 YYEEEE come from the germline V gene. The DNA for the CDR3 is TGTGCCAGCAGCTTGGGTGGCATAGACTATGGCTACACCTTC. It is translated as CASSLGGIDYGYTF.

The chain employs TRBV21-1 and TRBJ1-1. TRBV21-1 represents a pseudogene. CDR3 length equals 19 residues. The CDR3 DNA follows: TGTGCCAGCAGCAAAGGGTATTTTCGAGTTACGGAAGGGAACACTGAAGCTTTCTTT. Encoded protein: CASSKGYFRVTEGNTEAFF.

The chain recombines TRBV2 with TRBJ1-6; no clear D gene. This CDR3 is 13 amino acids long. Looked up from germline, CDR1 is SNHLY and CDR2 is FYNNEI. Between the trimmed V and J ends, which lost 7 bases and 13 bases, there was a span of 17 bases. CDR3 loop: CASNWEVPRPLHF. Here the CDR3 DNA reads TGTGCCAGCAACTGGGAAGTCCCAAGGCCCCTCCACTTT.

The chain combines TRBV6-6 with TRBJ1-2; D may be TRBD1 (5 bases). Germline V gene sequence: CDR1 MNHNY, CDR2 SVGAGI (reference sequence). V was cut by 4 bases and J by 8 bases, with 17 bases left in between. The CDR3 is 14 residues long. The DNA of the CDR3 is TGTGCCAGCAGTTCCCACGTGGGGGGTCACGGCTACACCTTC. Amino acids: CASSSHVGGHGYTF.

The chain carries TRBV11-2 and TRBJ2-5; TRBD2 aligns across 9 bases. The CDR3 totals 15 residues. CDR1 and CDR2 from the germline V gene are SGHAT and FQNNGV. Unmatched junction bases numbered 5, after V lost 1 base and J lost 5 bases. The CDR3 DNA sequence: TGTGCCAGCAGCTTAGGGGCGGGGGGGCTGGAGACCCAGTACTTC. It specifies CASSLGAGGLETQYF.

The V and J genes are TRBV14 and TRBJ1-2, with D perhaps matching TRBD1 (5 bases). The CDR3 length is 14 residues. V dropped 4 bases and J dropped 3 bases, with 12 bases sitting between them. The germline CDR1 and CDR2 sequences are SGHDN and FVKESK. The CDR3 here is CASSRGIPDYGYTF. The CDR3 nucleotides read TGTGCCAGCAGCCGGGGGATACCGGACTATGGCTACACCTTC. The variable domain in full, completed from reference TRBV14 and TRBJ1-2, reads EAGVTQFPSHSVIEKGQTVTLRCDPISGHDNLYWYRRVMGKEIKFLLHFVKESKQDESGMPNNRFLAERTGGTYSTLKVQPAELEDSGVYFCASSRGIPDYGYTFGSGTRLTVV.

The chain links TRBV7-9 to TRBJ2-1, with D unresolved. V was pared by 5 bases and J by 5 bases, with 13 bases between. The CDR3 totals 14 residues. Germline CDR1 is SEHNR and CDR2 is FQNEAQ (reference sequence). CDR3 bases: TGTGCCAGCAGCCCGAGGTCTAGTCACAATGAGCAGTTCTTC. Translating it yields CASSPRSSHNEQFF.

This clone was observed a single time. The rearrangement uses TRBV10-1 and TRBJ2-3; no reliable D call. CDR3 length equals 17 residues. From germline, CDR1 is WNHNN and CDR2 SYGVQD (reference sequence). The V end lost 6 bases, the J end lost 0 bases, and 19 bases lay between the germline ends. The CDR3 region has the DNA TGCGCCAGCAGCGACTCCGGGCCCTACTTGAGCACAGATACGCAGTATTTT. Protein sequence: CASSDSGPYLSTDTQYF.

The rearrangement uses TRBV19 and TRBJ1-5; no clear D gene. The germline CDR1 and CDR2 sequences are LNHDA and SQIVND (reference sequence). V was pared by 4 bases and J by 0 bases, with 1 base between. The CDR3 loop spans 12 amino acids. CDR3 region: CASSNSNQPQHF. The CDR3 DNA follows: TGTGCCAGTAGTAATAGCAATCAGCCCCAGCATTTT.